Listed below are T cell receptor beta chains from one sample, sequenced in a study of blood T cell repertoires in COVID-19. Clones were read by immunoSEQ multiplex PCR, and TCRdb kept only the in-frame ones, dropping some. The sample gives some 150,000 clones, about three quarters of which show up once; roughly 10% is in the top ten. Source material: peripheral blood. Every receptor here comes from a woman aged 45-65 years with active or convalescent COVID-19. Both conserved end residues are part of each CDR3. The order of the fields is CDR3 DNA, CDR3 protein, D gene, clone size, V gene, J gene. D genes are given only for firm matches. Rows may omit the clone size; those that give it use once, few, many or a size class.

CDR3 DNA: TGCAGTGCTAGTAGGGACACGAACACTGAAGCTTTCTTT
CDR3 protein: CSASRDTNTEAFF
D gene: .
clone size: .
V gene: TRBV20-1
J gene: TRBJ1-1

CDR3 DNA: TGTGCCAGCACCCCGCTAGTCGGGTACACTGAAGCTTTCTTT
CDR3 protein: CASTPLVGYTEAFF
D gene: .
clone size: many
V gene: TRBV7-9
J gene: TRBJ1-1

CDR3 DNA: TGTGCCAGCAGTTACGCTTCGAGACACGGCTCCTACGAGCAGTACTTC
CDR3 protein: CASSYASRHGSYEQYF
D gene: .
clone size: few
V gene: TRBV6-2/TRBV6-3
J gene: TRBJ2-7

CDR3 DNA: TGTGCCAGCAGTCCGGGGACAGCGACCTATAATTCACCCCTCCACTTT
CDR3 protein: CASSPGTATYNSPLHF
D gene: TRBD1
clone size: .
V gene: TRBV28
J gene: TRBJ1-6

CDR3 DNA: TGTGCCAGCAGCAAAAACAGGGGGAATCAGCCCCAGCATTTT
CDR3 protein: CASSKNRGNQPQHF
D gene: TRBD1
clone size: .
V gene: TRBV6-5
J gene: TRBJ1-5

CDR3 DNA: TGCGCCAGCAGCTTGGGATCGGGGGAAAGGGGCTACACCTTC
CDR3 protein: CASSLGSGERGYTF
D gene: .
clone size: .
V gene: TRBV5-1
J gene: TRBJ1-2

CDR3 DNA: TGTGCCAGTAGTATTGGGGGAGGAAGGACTGAAGCTTTCTTT
CDR3 protein: CASSIGGGRTEAFF
D gene: .
clone size: .
V gene: TRBV19
J gene: TRBJ1-1

CDR3 DNA: TGTGCCAGCAGCAAGACAGGGAACACTGAAGCTTTCTTT
CDR3 protein: CASSKTGNTEAFF
D gene: .
clone size: .
V gene: TRBV13
J gene: TRBJ1-1

CDR3 DNA: TGTGCCAGCAGCTTAGAATGGACTGAAGCTTTCTTT
CDR3 protein: CASSLEWTEAFF
D gene: .
clone size: .
V gene: TRBV14
J gene: TRBJ1-1

CDR3 DNA: TGTGCCAGCAGTGAAGGGCTAGGACAGTCTTTTGGGGCCAACGTCCTGACTTTC
CDR3 protein: CASSEGLGQSFGANVLTF
D gene: .
clone size: .
V gene: TRBV6-1
J gene: TRBJ2-6

CDR3 DNA: TGTGCCTGGGGGACAGTCAATAGCAATCAGCCCCAGCATTTT
CDR3 protein: CAWGTVNSNQPQHF
D gene: TRBD1
clone size: .
V gene: TRBV30
J gene: TRBJ1-5

CDR3 DNA: TGCGCCAGCAGCACAGGACAGGGTTCTTTCGAGTACACCTTC
CDR3 protein: CASSTGQGSFEYTF
D gene: TRBD1
clone size: once
V gene: TRBV5-1
J gene: TRBJ1-2

CDR3 DNA: TGTGCCAGCAGCTTAGCCTCACCCCTCCACTTT
CDR3 protein: CASSLASPLHF
D gene: .
clone size: .
V gene: TRBV5-6
J gene: TRBJ1-6

CDR3 DNA: TGCAGTGCTTTACAGGGTGGGAAACTGTTTTTT
CDR3 protein: CSALQGGKLFF
D gene: .
clone size: .
V gene: TRBV20-1
J gene: TRBJ1-4

CDR3 DNA: TGTGCCAGCAGTGAAGCAGTGGGGGTAGAGGCGGGAGCCTACAATGAGCAGTTCTTC
CDR3 protein: CASSEAVGVEAGAYNEQFF
D gene: TRBD2
clone size: .
V gene: TRBV6-1
J gene: TRBJ2-1

CDR3 DNA: TGTGCCAGCAGCGAACAGGGGGGGGTAGAGTTTGGCTACACCTTC
CDR3 protein: CASSEQGGVEFGYTF
D gene: TRBD1
clone size: .
V gene: TRBV28
J gene: TRBJ1-2

CDR3 DNA: TGTGCCAGTAGCCCGATCCCGGGACAGGGAAGCTCCTATAATTCACCCCTCCACTTT
CDR3 protein: CASSPIPGQGSSYNSPLHF
D gene: TRBD1
clone size: .
V gene: TRBV19
J gene: TRBJ1-6

CDR3 DNA: TGTGCCAGCAGCCGCGACAGGGCCTACGAGCAGTACTTC
CDR3 protein: CASSRDRAYEQYF
D gene: TRBD1
clone size: .
V gene: TRBV7-8
J gene: TRBJ2-7

CDR3 DNA: TGTGCCAGCAGTCCCCCCCCCAGGAAAAGGACCGGGGAGCTGTTTTTT
CDR3 protein: CASSPPPRKRTGELFF
D gene: .
clone size: .
V gene: TRBV27
J gene: TRBJ2-2

CDR3 DNA: TGTGCCAGTGGGAGGGGACAAAATTCACCCCTCCACTTT
CDR3 protein: CASGRGQNSPLHF
D gene: .
clone size: .
V gene: TRBV19
J gene: TRBJ1-6

CDR3 DNA: TGTGCCAGCAGCCCCGGCGGTGAGCAGTTCTTC
CDR3 protein: CASSPGGEQFF
D gene: .
clone size: .
V gene: TRBV7-8
J gene: TRBJ2-1

CDR3 DNA: TGTGCCAGCAGTGGAGGGGGAAGTCAGCCCCAGCATTTT
CDR3 protein: CASSGGGSQPQHF
D gene: .
clone size: .
V gene: TRBV2
J gene: TRBJ1-5

CDR3 DNA: TGTGCCAGCAGCCGCAGAACTAGCGGGGGTACAGATACGCAGTATTTT
CDR3 protein: CASSRRTSGGTDTQYF
D gene: TRBD2
clone size: few
V gene: TRBV7-2
J gene: TRBJ2-3

CDR3 DNA: TGTGCCAGCAGTTACTTCGGGACAGGGGATTCACCCCTCCACTTT
CDR3 protein: CASSYFGTGDSPLHF
D gene: TRBD1
clone size: .
V gene: TRBV6-5
J gene: TRBJ1-6

CDR3 DNA: TGTGCCAGCAGCTCAACAGAATATTGGGGCACAGATACGCAGTATTTT
CDR3 protein: CASSSTEYWGTDTQYF
D gene: .
clone size: .
V gene: TRBV7-2
J gene: TRBJ2-3

CDR3 DNA: TGTGCCAGTGAGACAGGGGCTAATGAAAAACTGTTTTTT
CDR3 protein: CASETGANEKLFF
D gene: TRBD1
clone size: once
V gene: TRBV19
J gene: TRBJ1-4

CDR3 DNA: TGTGCCAGCAGCCCGGGACTAGCGGATTACACAGATACGCAGTATTTT
CDR3 protein: CASSPGLADYTDTQYF
D gene: TRBD2
clone size: few
V gene: TRBV5-6
J gene: TRBJ2-3

CDR3 DNA: TGTGCCAGCAGTCCTAGCGGGAGGGCCCTGGAGCAGTTCTTC
CDR3 protein: CASSPSGRALEQFF
D gene: TRBD2
clone size: .
V gene: TRBV14
J gene: TRBJ2-1

CDR3 DNA: TGCGCCAGCAGCACCGGACAGGGGGTGAGCACAGATACGCAGTATTTT
CDR3 protein: CASSTGQGVSTDTQYF
D gene: TRBD1
clone size: .
V gene: TRBV5-1
J gene: TRBJ2-3

CDR3 DNA: TGCAGCGTAGCAGGGGAAGGCTACACCTTC
CDR3 protein: CSVAGEGYTF
D gene: .
clone size: once
V gene: TRBV29-1
J gene: TRBJ1-2

CDR3 DNA: TGTGCCAGCAGCTTAGTGACAGGGGAACATGAGCAGTTCTTC
CDR3 protein: CASSLVTGEHEQFF
D gene: TRBD1
clone size: .
V gene: TRBV7-6
J gene: TRBJ2-1

CDR3 DNA: TGCGCCAGCAGCCCAGACATACCCTACGAGCAGTACTTC
CDR3 protein: CASSPDIPYEQYF
D gene: .
clone size: .
V gene: TRBV5-1
J gene: TRBJ2-7

CDR3 DNA: TGCGCCAGCAGCCAAGGGAGGGGCGGGAACTATGGCTACACCTTC
CDR3 protein: CASSQGRGGNYGYTF
D gene: .
clone size: .
V gene: TRBV4-3
J gene: TRBJ1-2

CDR3 DNA: TGTGCCAGCAGTGGAGAAGAAAATTCACCCCTCCACTTT
CDR3 protein: CASSGEENSPLHF
D gene: .
clone size: few
V gene: TRBV6-2/TRBV6-3
J gene: TRBJ1-6

CDR3 DNA: TGTGCCGGGGCTGATCAGCGGGGGCCCTACAATGAGCAGTTCTTC
CDR3 protein: CAGADQRGPYNEQFF
D gene: TRBD2
clone size: .
V gene: TRBV19
J gene: TRBJ2-1

CDR3 DNA: TGTGCCAGCAGCCCGAGAACCGGGACAGAAGCTTTCTTT
CDR3 protein: CASSPRTGTEAFF
D gene: .
clone size: .
V gene: TRBV12-3/TRBV12-4
J gene: TRBJ1-1

CDR3 DNA: TGTGCCAGCAGCCCCGACACCACCTATGGCTACACCTTC
CDR3 protein: CASSPDTTYGYTF
D gene: .
clone size: .
V gene: TRBV6-6
J gene: TRBJ1-2

CDR3 DNA: TGTGCCACCCGGGCAGGGTTCGGGGGGACCCAGTACTTC
CDR3 protein: CATRAGFGGTQYF
D gene: .
clone size: .
V gene: TRBV24-1
J gene: TRBJ2-5

CDR3 DNA: TGTGCCAGCTCACCTGGACTGGACACAGATACGCAGTATTTT
CDR3 protein: CASSPGLDTDTQYF
D gene: .
clone size: .
V gene: TRBV18
J gene: TRBJ2-3

CDR3 DNA: TGTGCCAGCAGCTTAATTCCTAGCTACAATGAGCAGTTCTTC
CDR3 protein: CASSLIPSYNEQFF
D gene: .
clone size: once
V gene: TRBV7-3
J gene: TRBJ2-1

CDR3 DNA: TGTGCTAGTGGTTTACGTGAGGGTATTCAGCCCCAGCATTTT
CDR3 protein: CASGLREGIQPQHF
D gene: .
clone size: .
V gene: TRBV12-5
J gene: TRBJ1-5

CDR3 DNA: TGTGCCAGCAGTGAAGCCGGACTGGGGGCTGGAGATACGCAGTATTTT
CDR3 protein: CASSEAGLGAGDTQYF
D gene: .
clone size: .
V gene: TRBV6-1
J gene: TRBJ2-3

CDR3 DNA: TGTGCCAGCAGCGGACTCTCGAACACCGGGGAGCTGTTTTTT
CDR3 protein: CASSGLSNTGELFF
D gene: .
clone size: .
V gene: TRBV7-2
J gene: TRBJ2-2

CDR3 DNA: TGTGCCAGCAGCTTGAATGGCGGGAGGGATGGCACCGGGGAGCTGTTTTTT
CDR3 protein: CASSLNGGRDGTGELFF
D gene: TRBD2
clone size: .
V gene: TRBV7-3
J gene: TRBJ2-2